This TCR beta chain was captured by sequencing in a study of shared clonotypes between healthy human individuals. For the study at large: The plates for each donor numbered three CD4 naive, three CD4 memory, two CD8 naive and one CD8 memory.

HIV-negative, healthy adults without recent acute infections or vaccinations were the donors. Measured with immunoSEQ multiplex PCR; TCRdb has only the in-frame clones, and not every one. The sample includes about 1 million clones, 75% to 80% seen only once; the top ten take about 0.52%. This CDR3 has 17 residues. CDR1 MDHEN and CDR2 SYDVKM come from the germline V gene. The V and J ends lost 6 bases and 1 base respectively, with 19 bases between them. The chain has TRBV28 and TRBJ1-3; TRBD1 is a possible D gene (6 bases). Sample: memory CD4+ T cells from PBMCs. This sample's subset: CD45RA-negative fraction. The TCR sequence derives from a young man in good health. Some clones in this sample may be carry-over from other donors' samples. CDR3 coding DNA: TGTGCCAGCAGCCACTGGACAGACTTGAAGTCTGGAAACACCATATATTTT. Protein product: CASSHWTDLKSGNTIYF.